This entry concerns a single T cell receptor beta chain. Its antigen is undetermined. The data were obtained in a study of cytomegalovirus exposure and HLA in healthy donors. This PCR relied on a set of 60 Vbeta primers and 13 Jbeta primers. Clones were read by immunoSEQ multiplex PCR, and TCRdb kept only the in-frame ones, dropping some. The sample consists of fewer than 200,000 clones, 80% of them appearing once. CDR1 is SGHAT, CDR2 FQDESV, per germline (reference sequence). Trimming pared 3 bases from V and 5 bases from J, leaving 12 bases between. CDR3 length: 14 amino acids. Study-level points and caveats: A missense DCLRE1C variant was associated with V- and J-gene trimming of TCR beta chains in a later analysis, and an independent cohort replicated the association. The study labeled 150 to 200 TCR beta chains cytomegalovirus-associated.

Despite likely unrecorded immune exposures, the donors were nominally healthy at the time of sampling. This chain joins TRBV11-1 and TRBJ2-3; D may be TRBD2 (5 bases). This sequence originates from a man aged 25-45 years in good health and CMV-seronegative. Material: PBMCs. CDR3 in amino acids: CASSFLGRGDTQYF. CDR3 coding DNA: TGTGCCAGCAGCTTTCTAGGACGGGGAGATACGCAGTATTTT.